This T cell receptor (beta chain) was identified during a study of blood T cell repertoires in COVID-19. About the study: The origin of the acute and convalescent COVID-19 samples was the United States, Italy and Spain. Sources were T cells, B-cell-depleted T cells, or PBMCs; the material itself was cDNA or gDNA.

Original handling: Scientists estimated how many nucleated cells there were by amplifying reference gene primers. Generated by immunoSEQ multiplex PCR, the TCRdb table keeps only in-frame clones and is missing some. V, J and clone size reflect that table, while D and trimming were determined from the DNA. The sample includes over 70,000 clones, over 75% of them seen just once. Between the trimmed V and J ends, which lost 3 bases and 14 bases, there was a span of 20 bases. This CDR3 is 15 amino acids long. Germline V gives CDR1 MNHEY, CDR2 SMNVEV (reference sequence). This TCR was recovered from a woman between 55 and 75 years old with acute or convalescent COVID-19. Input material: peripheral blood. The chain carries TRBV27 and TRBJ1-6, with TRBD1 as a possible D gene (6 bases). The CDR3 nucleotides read TGTGCCAGCAGTTTCCCAGGGGCCTTCAATGGGTCCCTCCACTTT. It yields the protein CASSFPGAFNGSLHF.